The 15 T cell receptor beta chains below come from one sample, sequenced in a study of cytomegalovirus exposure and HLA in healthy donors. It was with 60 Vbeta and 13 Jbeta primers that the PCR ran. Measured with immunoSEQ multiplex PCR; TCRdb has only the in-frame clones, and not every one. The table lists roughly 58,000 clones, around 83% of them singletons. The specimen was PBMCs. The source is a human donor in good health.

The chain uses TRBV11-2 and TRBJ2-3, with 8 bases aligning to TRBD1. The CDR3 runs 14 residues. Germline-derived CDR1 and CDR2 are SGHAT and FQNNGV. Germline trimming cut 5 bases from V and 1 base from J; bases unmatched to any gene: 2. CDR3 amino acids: CASSPGQGTDTQYF. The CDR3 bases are TGTGCCAGCAGCCCGGGACAGGGCACAGATACGCAGTATTTT.

CDR3 sequence (DNA): TGTGCCAGCAGCTTCCGATGGCGGGGTAGCACAGATACGCAGTATTTT. Its translation: CASSFRWRGSTDTQYF. The gene calls are TRBV7-8 and TRBJ2-3; maybe TRBD2 (6 bases). Germline V gene sequence: CDR1 SGHVS, CDR2 FQNEAQ. The CDR3 runs to 16 residues. V lost 3 bases and J 0 bases, leaving 13 bases between the germline ends.

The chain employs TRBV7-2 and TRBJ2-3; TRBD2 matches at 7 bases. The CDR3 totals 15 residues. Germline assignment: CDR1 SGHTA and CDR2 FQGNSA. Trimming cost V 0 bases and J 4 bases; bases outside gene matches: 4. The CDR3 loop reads CASSLAGGKADTQYF. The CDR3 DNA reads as TGTGCCAGCAGCTTAGCGGGGGGGAAGGCAGATACGCAGTATTTT. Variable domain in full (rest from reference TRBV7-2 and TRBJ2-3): GAGVSQSPSNKVTEKGKDVELRCDPISGHTALYWYRQSLGQGLEFLIYFQGNSAPDKSGLPSDRFSAERTGGSVSTLTIQRTQQEDSAVYLCASSLAGGKADTQYFGPGTRLTVL.

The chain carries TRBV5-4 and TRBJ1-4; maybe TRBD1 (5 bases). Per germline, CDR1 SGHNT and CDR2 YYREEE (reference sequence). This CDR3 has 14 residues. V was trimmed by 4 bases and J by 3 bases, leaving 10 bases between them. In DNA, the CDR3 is TGTGCCAGCAGCGGCGGGGCGCCTAATGAAAAACTGTTTTTT. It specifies CASSGGAPNEKLFF.

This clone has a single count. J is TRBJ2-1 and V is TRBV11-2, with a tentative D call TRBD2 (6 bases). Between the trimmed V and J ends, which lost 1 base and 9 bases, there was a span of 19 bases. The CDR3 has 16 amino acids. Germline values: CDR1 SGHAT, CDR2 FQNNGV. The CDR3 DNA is TGTGCCAGCAGCTTAGGTACGGGGGTGGCTTTCGGTGAGCAGTTCTTC. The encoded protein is CASSLGTGVAFGEQFF.

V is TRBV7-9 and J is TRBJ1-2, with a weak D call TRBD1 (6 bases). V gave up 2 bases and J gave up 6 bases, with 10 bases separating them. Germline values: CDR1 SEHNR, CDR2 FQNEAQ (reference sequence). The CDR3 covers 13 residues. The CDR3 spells CASSLTGLDGYTF. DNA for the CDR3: TGTGCCAGCAGCTTAACAGGGTTAGATGGCTACACCTTC.

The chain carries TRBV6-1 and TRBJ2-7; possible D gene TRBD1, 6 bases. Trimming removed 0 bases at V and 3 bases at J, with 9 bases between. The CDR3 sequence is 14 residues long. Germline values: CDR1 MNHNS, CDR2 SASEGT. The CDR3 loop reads CASSEAGGSYEQYF. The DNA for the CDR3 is TGTGCCAGCAGTGAAGCAGGGGGTAGCTACGAGCAGTACTTC.

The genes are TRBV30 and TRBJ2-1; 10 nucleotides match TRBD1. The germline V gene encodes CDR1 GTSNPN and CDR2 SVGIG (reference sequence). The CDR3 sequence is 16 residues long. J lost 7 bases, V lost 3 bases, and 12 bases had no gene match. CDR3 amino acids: CAWSGPGQGFGNEQFF. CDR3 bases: TGTGCCTGGAGCGGACCGGGACAGGGGTTCGGGAATGAGCAGTTCTTC.

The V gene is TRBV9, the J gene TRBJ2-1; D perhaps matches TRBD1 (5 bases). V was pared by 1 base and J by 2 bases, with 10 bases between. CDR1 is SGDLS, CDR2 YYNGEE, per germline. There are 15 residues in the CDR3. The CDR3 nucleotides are TGTGCCAGCAGCGTATATCAAGGGGCCTACAATGAGCAGTTCTTC. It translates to CASSVYQGAYNEQFF.

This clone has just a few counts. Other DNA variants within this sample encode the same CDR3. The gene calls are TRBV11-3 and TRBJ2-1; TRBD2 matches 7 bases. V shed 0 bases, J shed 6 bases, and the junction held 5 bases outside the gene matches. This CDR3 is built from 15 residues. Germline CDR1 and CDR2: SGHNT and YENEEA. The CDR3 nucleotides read TGTGCCAGCAGCTTAGATAGCGGGTCCACCAATGAGCAGTTCTTC. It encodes CASSLDSGSTNEQFF.

CDR3 sequence: CSAEGGIIDTEAFF. In DNA form, the CDR3 reads TGCAGCGCCGAGGGGGGGATTATAGACACTGAAGCTTTCTTT. The chain recombines TRBV29-1 with TRBJ1-1; possible D gene TRBD1, 6 bases. This CDR3 is built from 14 residues. V was pared by 7 bases and J by 3 bases, with 18 bases between. Germline CDR1 and CDR2: SQVTM and ANQGSEA.

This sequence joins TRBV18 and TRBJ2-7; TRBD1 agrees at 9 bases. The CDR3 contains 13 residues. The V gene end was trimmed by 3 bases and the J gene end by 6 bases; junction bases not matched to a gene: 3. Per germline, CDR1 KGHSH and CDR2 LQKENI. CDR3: CASSPGQGPEQYF. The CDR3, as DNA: TGTGCCAGCTCACCGGGACAGGGTCCCGAGCAGTACTTC.

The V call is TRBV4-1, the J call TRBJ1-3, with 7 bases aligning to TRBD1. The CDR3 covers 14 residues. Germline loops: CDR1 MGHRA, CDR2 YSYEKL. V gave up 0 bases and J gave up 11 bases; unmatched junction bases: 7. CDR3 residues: CASSQEIVDRAIYF. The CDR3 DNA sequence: TGCGCCAGCAGCCAAGAAATTGTAGACAGGGCCATATATTTT.

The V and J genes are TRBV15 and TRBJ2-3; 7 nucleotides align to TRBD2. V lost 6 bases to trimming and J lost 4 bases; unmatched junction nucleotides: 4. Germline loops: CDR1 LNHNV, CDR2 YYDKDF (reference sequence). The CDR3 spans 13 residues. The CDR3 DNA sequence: TGTGCCACCAGGACGGGAGGAGCAGATACGCAGTATTTT. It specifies CATRTGGADTQYF.

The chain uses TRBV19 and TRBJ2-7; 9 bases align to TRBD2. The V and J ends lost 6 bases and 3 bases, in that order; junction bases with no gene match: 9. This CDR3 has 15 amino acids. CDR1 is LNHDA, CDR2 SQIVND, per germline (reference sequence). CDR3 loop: CASSPGFSGGYEQYF. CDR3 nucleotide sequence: TGTGCCAGTAGCCCTGGCTTTAGCGGGGGCTACGAGCAGTACTTC.